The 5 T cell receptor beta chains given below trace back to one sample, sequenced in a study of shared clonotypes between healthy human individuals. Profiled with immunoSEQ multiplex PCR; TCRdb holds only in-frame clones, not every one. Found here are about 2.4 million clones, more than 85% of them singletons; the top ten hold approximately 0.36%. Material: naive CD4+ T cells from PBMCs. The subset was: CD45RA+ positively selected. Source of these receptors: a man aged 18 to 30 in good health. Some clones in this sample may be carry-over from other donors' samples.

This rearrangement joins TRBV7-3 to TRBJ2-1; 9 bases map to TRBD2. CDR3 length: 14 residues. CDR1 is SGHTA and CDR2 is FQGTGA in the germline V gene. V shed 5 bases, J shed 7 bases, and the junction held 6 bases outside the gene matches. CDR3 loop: CASSPGTSRNEQFF. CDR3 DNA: TGTGCCAGCAGCCCGGGGACTAGCAGGAATGAGCAGTTCTTC.

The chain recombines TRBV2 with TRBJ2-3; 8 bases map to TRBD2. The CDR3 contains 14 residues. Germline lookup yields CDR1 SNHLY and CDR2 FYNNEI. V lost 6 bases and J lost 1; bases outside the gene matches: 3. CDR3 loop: CASRAGGRTDTQYF. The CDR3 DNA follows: TGTGCCAGCAGGGCGGGAGGCCGCACAGATACGCAGTATTTT. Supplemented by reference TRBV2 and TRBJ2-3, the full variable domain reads EPEVTQTPSHQVTQMGQEVILRCVPISNHLYFYWYRQILGQKVEFLVSFYNNEISEKSEIFDDQFSVERPDGSNFTLKIRSTKLEDSAMYFCASRAGGRTDTQYFGPGTRLTVL.

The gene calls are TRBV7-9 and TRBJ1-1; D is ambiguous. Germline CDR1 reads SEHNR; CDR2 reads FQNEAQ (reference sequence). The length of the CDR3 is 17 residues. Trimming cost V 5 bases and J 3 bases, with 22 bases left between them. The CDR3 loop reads CASSLAFRPPEDTEAFF. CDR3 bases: TGTGCCAGCAGCCTGGCTTTTAGGCCACCTGAGGACACTGAAGCTTTCTTT.

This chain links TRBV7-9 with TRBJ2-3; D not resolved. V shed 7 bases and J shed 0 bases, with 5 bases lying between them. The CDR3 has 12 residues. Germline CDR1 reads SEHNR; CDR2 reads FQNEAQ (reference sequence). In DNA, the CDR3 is TGTGCCAGCAAACCTAGCACAGATACGCAGTATTTT. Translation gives CASKPSTDTQYF.

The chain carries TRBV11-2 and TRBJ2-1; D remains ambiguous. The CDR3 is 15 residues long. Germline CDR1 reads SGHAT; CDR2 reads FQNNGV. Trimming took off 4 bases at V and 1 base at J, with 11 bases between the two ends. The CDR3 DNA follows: TGTGCCAGCAGCTCGGCCGCTTTTTCCTACAATGAGCAGTTCTTC. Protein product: CASSSAAFSYNEQFF.